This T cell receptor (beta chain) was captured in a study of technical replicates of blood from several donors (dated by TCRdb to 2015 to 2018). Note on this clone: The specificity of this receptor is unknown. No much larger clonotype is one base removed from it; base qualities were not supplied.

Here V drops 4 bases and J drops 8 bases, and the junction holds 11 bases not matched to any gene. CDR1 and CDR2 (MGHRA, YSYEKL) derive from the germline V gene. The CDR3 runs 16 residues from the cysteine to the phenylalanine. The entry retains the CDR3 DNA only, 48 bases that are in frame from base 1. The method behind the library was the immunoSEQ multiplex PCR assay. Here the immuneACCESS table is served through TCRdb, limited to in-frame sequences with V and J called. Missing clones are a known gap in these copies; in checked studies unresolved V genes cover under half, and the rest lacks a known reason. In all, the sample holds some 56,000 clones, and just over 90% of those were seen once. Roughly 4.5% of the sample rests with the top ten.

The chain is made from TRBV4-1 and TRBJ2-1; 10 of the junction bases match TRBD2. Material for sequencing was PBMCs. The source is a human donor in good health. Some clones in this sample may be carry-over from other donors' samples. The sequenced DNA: TGCGCCAGCAGCCCAGAGCGGGGGGGCTTTGGGGATGAGCAGTTCTTC. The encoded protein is CASSPERGGFGDEQFF.